This TCR beta chain comes out of a study of cytomegalovirus exposure and HLA in healthy donors. Germline CDR1 and CDR2: KGHSH and LQKENI. CDR3 length: 12 residues. The assay was immunoSEQ multiplex PCR, and TCRdb's table has in-frame clones only and misses some. This sample has 150,000 or so clones, with approximately 87% found just once. V and J are TRBV18 and TRBJ2-2; possible D gene TRBD2, 5 bases. Sequencing used PBMCs. The TCR comes from a woman younger than 45 in good health and CMV-seronegative. In DNA form, the CDR3 reads TGTGCAGAGGGCGCGAACACCGGGGAGCTGTTTTTT. This gives the protein CAEGANTGELFF.